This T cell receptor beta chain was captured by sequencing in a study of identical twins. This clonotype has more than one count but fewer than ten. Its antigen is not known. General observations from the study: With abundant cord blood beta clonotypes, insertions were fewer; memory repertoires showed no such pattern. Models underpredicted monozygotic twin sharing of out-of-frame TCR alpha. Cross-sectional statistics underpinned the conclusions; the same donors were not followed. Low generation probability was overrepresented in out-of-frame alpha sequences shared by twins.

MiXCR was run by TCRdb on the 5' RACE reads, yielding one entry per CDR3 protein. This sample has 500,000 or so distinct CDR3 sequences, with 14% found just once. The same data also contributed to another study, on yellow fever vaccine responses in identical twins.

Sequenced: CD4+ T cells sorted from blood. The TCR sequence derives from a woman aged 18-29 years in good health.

In DNA form, the CDR3 reads TGCATGGGACAGGGGGCAGATACGCAGTATTTT. Residues: CMGQGADTQYF. The J gene is TRBJ2-3, the V gene TRBV20-1, with 11 bases that match TRBD1. Germline loops: CDR1 DFQATT, CDR2 SNEGSKA (reference sequence). The CDR3 length is 11 residues.